Following are 24 T cell receptor beta chains from one sample sequenced in a study of blood T cell repertoires in COVID-19. Measured with immunoSEQ multiplex PCR; TCRdb has only the in-frame clones, and not every one. Altogether about 200,000 clones are present, 89% being singletons, with the ten largest covering approximately 8%. Sequencing was carried out using PBMCs or T cells enriched from blood (not recorded which). Source of these receptors: a woman aged 18-30 years who had recovered from COVID-19.

The J gene is TRBJ1-2, the V gene TRBV3-1 (or the pseudogene TRBV3-2); 7 bases fit TRBD1. V was clipped by 1 base and J by 1 base; unmatched bases: 6. CDR3 length equals 16 residues. Germline CDR1 reads LGHDT; CDR2 reads YNNKEL (reference sequence). CDR3 protein: CASSQATTGYNYGYTF. Here the CDR3 DNA reads TGTGCCAGCAGCCAAGCCACGACAGGGTATAACTATGGCTACACCTTC.

V is TRBV5-4 and J is TRBJ2-7; 7 bases fit TRBD1. CDR3 size: 14 residues. Germline CDR1 is SGHNT and CDR2 is YYREEE (reference sequence). Germline trimming cut 4 bases from V and 7 bases from J; bases unmatched to any gene: 11. The DNA of the CDR3 is TGTGCCAGCAGCCTCGACAGGGTTTGGGGTGAGCAGTACTTC. Translating it yields CASSLDRVWGEQYF.

The chain uses TRBV13 and TRBJ2-2; 9 bases map to TRBD2. V lost 3 bases, J lost 3 bases, and 8 bases stayed unmatched. CDR3 length equals 17 residues. Germline V gene lookup returns CDR1 PRHDT and CDR2 FYEKMQ (reference sequence). The CDR3 loop reads CASSFIKRGAYTGELFF. The CDR3 bases are TGTGCCAGCAGCTTTATAAAGCGGGGGGCCTACACCGGGGAGCTGTTTTTT. The whole variable domain, filled in from reference TRBV13 and TRBJ2-2, reads AAGVIQSPRHLIKEKRETATLKCYPIPRHDTVYWYQQGPGQDPQFLISFYEKMQSDKGSIPDRFSAQQFSDYHSELNMSSLELGDSALYFCASSFIKRGAYTGELFFGEGSRLTVL.

The sample holds one count of this clone. The CDR3 loop is CASSPRPGEKNTEAFF. For the CDR3, the DNA is TGTGCCAGCTCACCACGTCCCGGGGAGAAGAACACTGAAGCTTTCTTT. V gene TRBV18 combines with J gene TRBJ1-1; D is unresolved. Germline loops: CDR1 KGHSH, CDR2 LQKENI. Trimming took 1 base from V and 1 from J, leaving 13 bases between them. CDR3 length: 16 residues.

This rearrangement joins TRBV2 to TRBJ2-7; 9 bases align to TRBD1. Germline loops: CDR1 SNHLY, CDR2 FYNNEI. This CDR3 has 14 residues. V was clipped by 6 bases and J by 1 base; unmatched bases: 4. The CDR3 nucleotides read TGTGCCAGCAGGGCCGGGACAGGGTCCTACGAGCAGTACTTC. Translated, it gives CASRAGTGSYEQYF.

The sample holds one count of this clone. J is TRBJ2-1 and V is TRBV3-1 (or the pseudogene TRBV3-2); 13 bases are shared with TRBD2. V was pared by 1 base and J by 10 bases, with 4 bases of the junction left unmatched. Germline CDR1 reads LGHDT; CDR2 reads YNNKEL (reference sequence). This CDR3 has 15 amino acids. The chain's CDR3 is CASSQGLAGGREQFF. The DNA of the CDR3 is TGTGCCAGCAGCCAAGGACTAGCGGGGGGCCGAGAGCAGTTCTTC.

This sequence joins TRBV19 and TRBJ1-5; 7 bases map to TRBD1. Germline CDR1 is LNHDA and CDR2 is SQIVND (reference sequence). The length of the CDR3 is 16 residues. J was trimmed by 2 bases and V by 3 bases; bases with no gene match: 7. The CDR3 region has the DNA TGTGCCAGTAGTATTCCTTCAGGGGGTGGCAATCAGCCCCAGCATTTT. This codes for CASSIPSGGGNQPQHF.

On this clone: The same CDR3 also results from other DNA sequences found in this sample. CDR3 residues: CASSFRETQYF. The CDR3 DNA reads TGTGCCAGCAGTTTCAGAGAGACCCAGTACTTC. The chain links TRBV12-3 or TRBV12-4 to TRBJ2-5, with D unclear. The CDR3 runs to 11 residues. V was pared by 3 bases and J by 4 bases, with 3 bases between.

V and J are TRBV15 and TRBJ2-5; a possible D gene is TRBD2 (6 bases). V lost 1 base to trimming and J lost 2 bases, with 11 bases between them. This CDR3 comprises 15 residues. Germline values: CDR1 LNHNV, CDR2 YYDKDF (reference sequence). In DNA, the CDR3 is TGTGCCACCAGCAGAGCTAGTCTAGCGCAAGAGACCCAGTACTTC. Amino acids: CATSRASLAQETQYF.

The gene calls are TRBV4-1 and TRBJ2-3; D is perhaps TRBD1 (5 bases). Germline CDR1 is MGHRA and CDR2 is YSYEKL. This CDR3 has 17 amino acids. Trimming stripped 0 bases from V and 0 bases from J, with 13 bases between. CDR3 in amino acids: CASSQERGSPSTDTQYF. The CDR3 bases are TGCGCCAGCAGCCAAGAAAGGGGCAGCCCAAGCACAGATACGCAGTATTTT.

The V gene is TRBV28, the J gene TRBJ2-3; D perhaps matches TRBD1 (5 bases). Germline V CDR1 and CDR2: MDHEN, SYDVKM. The CDR3 sequence is 16 residues long. Between the trimmed V and J ends, which lost 5 bases and 0 bases, there was a span of 15 bases. The CDR3 DNA follows: TGTGCCAGCAGTCCCTCTAACAGGCGTAGCACAGATACGCAGTATTTT. This gives the protein CASSPSNRRSTDTQYF.

The V gene is TRBV4-1, the J gene TRBJ1-5; the match to TRBD1 covers 8 bases. Germline CDR1 reads MGHRA; CDR2 reads YSYEKL. The CDR3 is made up of 16 amino acids. V lost 1 base to trimming and J lost 3 bases; unmatched junction nucleotides: 5. The CDR3 region has the DNA TGCGCCAGCAGCCAAGTCGGCAGGGGGCTCAATCAGCCCCAGCATTTT. Amino acid sequence: CASSQVGRGLNQPQHF.

The V and J genes are TRBV9 and TRBJ2-1; TRBD2 agrees at 10 bases. V gave up 2 bases and J gave up 5 bases; unmatched junction bases: 10. CDR3 size: 17 residues. CDR1 and CDR2 (germline): SGDLS, YYNGEE. CDR3 in DNA: TGTGCCAGCAGCGTGAACCGCTTAGCGGGGGGACACAATGAGCAGTTCTTC. Its translation: CASSVNRLAGGHNEQFF.

J is TRBJ1-1 and V is TRBV12-3 or TRBV12-4; D remains ambiguous. The CDR3 covers 12 residues. With 2 bases removed from V and 7 bases from J, the gap between germline ends came to 8 bases. The DNA of the CDR3 is TGTGCCAGCAGTTTATCTCAGTATGAAGCTTTCTTT. Amino acid sequence: CASSLSQYEAFF.

The chain links TRBV2 to TRBJ1-4, with a weak D call TRBD1 (6 bases). The germline V gene encodes CDR1 SNHLY and CDR2 FYNNEI. Trimming took 7 bases from V and 6 from J, leaving 15 bases between them. This CDR3 comprises 14 residues. The CDR3 loop reads CASMLAGADEKLFF. The DNA for the CDR3 is TGTGCCAGCATGCTGGCGGGGGCTGATGAAAAACTGTTTTTT.

The chain uses TRBV7-9 and TRBJ2-7; D may be TRBD1 (6 bases). Germline CDR1 is SEHNR and CDR2 is FQNEAQ (reference sequence). This CDR3 spans 18 amino acids. Trimming removed 5 bases at V and 0 bases at J, with 23 bases between. The DNA for the CDR3 is TGTGCCAGCAGCCTATTAGGTCGGGGACACTCAAGCTCCTACGAGCAGTACTTC. Translation: CASSLLGRGHSSSYEQYF.

This chain joins TRBV30 and TRBJ2-5, with a possible D match to TRBD2 (7 bases). Trimming removed 4 bases at V and 5 bases at J, with 14 bases between. This CDR3 contains 13 residues. CDR1 GTSNPN and CDR2 SVGIG come from the germline V gene (reference sequence). The CDR3 is CAWTLKGGETQYF. In nucleotides, the CDR3 is TGTGCCTGGACCCTGAAGGGGGGGGAGACCCAGTACTTC.

The chain couples TRBV11-2 to TRBJ2-5; 11 bases fit TRBD2. Germline V gene lookup returns CDR1 SGHAT and CDR2 FQNNGV. V shed 0 bases and J 5 bases; nucleotides not matched to a gene: 17. CDR3 length: 20 residues. The CDR3 sequence: CASSLERLAGFIRPGETQYF. In DNA, the CDR3 is TGTGCCAGCAGCTTAGAACGACTAGCGGGGTTCATCCGCCCGGGGGAGACCCAGTACTTC.

This clone was found a few times. The rearrangement uses TRBV7-9 and TRBJ2-2, with 9 bases identical to TRBD1. V was clipped by 4 bases and J by 0 bases; unmatched bases: 3. There are 16 residues in the CDR3. The V gene's germline CDR1 is SEHNR and CDR2 FQNEAQ (reference sequence). The CDR3 protein is CASSSDRGSNTGELFF. Here the CDR3 DNA reads TGTGCCAGCAGCTCGGACAGGGGATCGAACACCGGGGAGCTGTTTTTT.

The chain carries TRBV19 and TRBJ1-1; D unclear. The CDR3 contains 13 residues. CDR1 is LNHDA, CDR2 SQIVND, per germline (reference sequence). With 7 bases removed from V and 1 base from J, the gap between germline ends came to 10 bases. Here the CDR3 reads CASIQRPNTEAFF. CDR3 DNA: TGTGCCAGTATACAGAGACCGAACACTGAAGCTTTCTTT.

Remarks on this clone: Distinct nucleotide sequences in the sample also encode this CDR3. V and J are TRBV28 and TRBJ1-5; 7 bases agree with TRBD1. Unmatched junction bases numbered 3, after V lost 6 bases and J lost 4 bases. The CDR3 totals 13 residues. Germline values: CDR1 MDHEN, CDR2 SYDVKM. The CDR3 DNA reads as TGTGCCAGCAGCAGGGACAGAAATCAGCCCCAGCATTTT. Amino acid sequence: CASSRDRNQPQHF.

This rearrangement joins TRBV5-1 to TRBJ1-6; the D is unclear. Germline-derived CDR1 and CDR2 are SGHRS and YFSETQ. This CDR3 has 14 amino acids. Trimming took 2 bases from V and 8 from J, leaving 11 bases between them. The CDR3 reads CASSFGHMDSPLHF. CDR3 sequence (DNA): TGCGCCAGCAGCTTTGGGCATATGGATTCACCCCTCCACTTT. The full variable domain, in which reference TRBV5-1 and TRBJ1-6 provide the parts outside the CDR3, is KAGVTQTPRYLIKTRGQQVTLSCSPISGHRSVSWYQQTPGQGLQFLFEYFSETQRNKGNFPGRFSGRQFSNSRSEMNVSTLELGDSALYLCASSFGHMDSPLHFGNGTRLTVT.

This chain links TRBV2 with TRBJ2-3; possibly TRBD1 for D (5 bases). CDR1 SNHLY and CDR2 FYNNEI come from the germline V gene. The CDR3 spans 15 residues. V was trimmed by 4 bases and J by 3 bases, leaving 14 bases between them. The CDR3 spells CASSVDPGRTDTQYF. As DNA, the CDR3 is TGTGCCAGCAGTGTAGATCCAGGGCGTACAGATACGCAGTATTTT.

J is TRBJ2-5 and V is TRBV20-1, with 8 bases lining up with TRBD2. Germline V gene data show CDR1 as DFQATT and CDR2 as SNEGSKA (reference sequence). V trimming: 3 bases; J trimming: 4 bases; junction bases outside the gene matches: 7. This CDR3 is built from 14 residues. The CDR3 reads CSASLPSGGETQYF. For the CDR3, the DNA is TGCAGTGCTAGTCTACCCAGCGGGGGAGAGACCCAGTACTTC.